This T cell receptor beta chain was captured by sequencing in a study of blood T cell repertoires in COVID-19. The overall study: In each case, the material was cDNA or gDNA derived from T cells, B-cell-depleted T cells, or PBMCs.

The V gene lost 3 bases and the J gene lost 5 bases, with 11 bases spanning the gap. CDR3 length: 14 amino acids. Germline CDR1 is MRHNA and CDR2 is SNTAGT. Participants were aged about 18 to 100 years from around 25 US areas. Measured with immunoSEQ multiplex PCR; TCRdb has only the in-frame clones, and not every one. The data show roughly 320,000 clones, with over 90% seen just once and roughly 3.9% held by the top ten. The specimen sequenced was PBMCs or T cells enriched from blood (not recorded which). V usage is TRBV6-4 and J usage is TRBJ2-1, with D uncertain. This sequence originates from a woman younger than 45 who had been exposed to COVID-19. This chain's CDR3 is CASSEELMDNEQFF. The CDR3 DNA is TGTGCCAGCAGTGAAGAGCTTATGGACAATGAGCAGTTCTTC.